A selection of T cell receptor beta chains follows, all from one sample in a study of identical twins. MiXCR, applied by TCRdb to the 5' RACE reads, yields one record per CDR3 protein. The data show over 250,000 distinct CDR3 sequences, more than 8% seen once. Separately, the same data were catalogued under a study of yellow fever vaccine responses in identical twins.

Sequencing was performed on CD8+ T cells sorted from blood. The receptors derive from a woman in her late teens or twenties in good health. The CDR3 runs from the conserved cysteine through the conserved F or W. The D gene is left open where the match is weak. Expanded clones get a size class; other rows say once, few or many, or leave the size out.

abundance,j_gene,v_gene,d_gene,CDR3aa,CDR3nt
few,TRBJ2-7,TRBV4-2,-,CASSQDGHTEQYF,TGTGCCAGCAGCCAAGACGGACATACCGAGCAGTACTTC
-,TRBJ2-5,TRBV6-2/TRBV6-3,-,CASSQLLERTQYF,TGTGCCAGCAGCCAACTCCTTGAGAGGACCCAGTACTTC
many,TRBJ2-3,TRBV11-2,-,CASSLVSTDTQYF,TGTGCCAGCAGCTTAGTTAGCACAGATACGCAGTATTTT
-,TRBJ1-5,TRBV20-1,-,CSARGANEGQPQHF,TGCAGTGCTAGAGGAGCCAATGAGGGTCAGCCCCAGCATTTT
-,TRBJ2-1,TRBV29-1,TRBD1,CSVERGQGSYNEQFF,TGCAGCGTTGAGAGGGGACAGGGATCCTACAATGAGCAGTTCTTC
many,TRBJ2-1,TRBV20-1,-,CSARDAGEGNEQFF,TGCAGTGCTAGAGACGCTGGGGAAGGCAATGAGCAGTTCTTC
few,TRBJ2-1,TRBV4-3,-,CASSPDDRYNEQFF,TGCGCCAGCAGCCCCGACGACAGGTACAATGAGCAGTTCTTC
-,TRBJ2-7,TRBV28,-,CASSLDLGGLEQYF,TGTGCCAGCAGTTTAGACCTTGGGGGTCTCGAGCAGTACTTC
few,TRBJ2-3,TRBV13,TRBD2,CASSSTSGGKGDTQYF,TGTGCCAGCAGCTCGACTAGCGGGGGGAAAGGCGATACGCAGTATTTT
-,TRBJ2-1,TRBV11-2,-,CASTSEGSENEQFF,TGTGCCAGCACCAGTGAGGGGAGTGAGAATGAGCAGTTCTTC
-,TRBJ2-1,TRBV29-1,TRBD1,CSTGDRGGSNEQFF,TGCAGCACCGGGGACAGGGGGGGATCCAATGAGCAGTTCTTC
many,TRBJ2-7,TRBV7-9,-,CASSLSTAPGEQYF,TGTGCCAGCAGCCTCTCGACAGCTCCCGGGGAGCAGTACTTC
-,TRBJ2-3,TRBV5-1,TRBD2,CASSLISGSVLSIDTQYF,TGCGCCAGCAGCTTGATCAGCGGGAGTGTGCTTTCGATAGATACGCAGTATTTT
few,TRBJ2-3,TRBV6-5,TRBD2,CASSLKSGGFIPDTQYF,TGTGCCAGCAGCTTAAAAAGCGGGGGGTTTATCCCAGATACGCAGTATTTT
many,TRBJ1-5,TRBV12-3/TRBV12-4,-,CASSQTPHGNQPQHF,TGTGCCAGCAGTCAGACACCTCACGGCAATCAGCCCCAGCATTTT
few,TRBJ2-7,TRBV29-1,TRBD1,CSAGQGVDEQYF,TGCAGCGCGGGACAGGGAGTCGACGAGCAGTACTTC
few,TRBJ2-3,TRBV27,TRBD1,CASSPRQGPDTQYF,TGTGCCAGCAGTCCACGACAGGGGCCAGATACGCAGTATTTT
-,TRBJ2-7,TRBV6-5,-,CASSYSLGQSATGQYF,TGTGCCAGCAGTTACTCTTTGGGGCAGTCGGCGACGGGCCAGTACTTC
-,TRBJ2-3,TRBV4-3,TRBD1,CASSQVAGQGTDTQYF,TGCGCCAGCAGCCAAGTGGCGGGACAGGGCACAGATACGCAGTATTTT
-,TRBJ2-3,TRBV20-1,TRBD2,CSPGTSGLSSTDTQYF,TGCAGTCCCGGGACTAGCGGATTAAGTAGCACAGATACGCAGTATTTT
-,TRBJ1-1,TRBV29-1,TRBD1,CSVGQQDRGPEAFF,TGCAGCGTTGGGCAGCAGGACAGGGGGCCTGAAGCTTTCTTT
-,TRBJ1-1,TRBV19,-,CASKPAANTEAFF,TGTGCCAGTAAACCCGCAGCGAACACTGAAGCTTTCTTT
-,TRBJ1-1,TRBV5-1,-,CASSPELGNIEAFF,TGCGCCAGCAGCCCCGAGCTAGGAAATATTGAAGCTTTCTTT
-,TRBJ2-5,TRBV6-1,-,CASISWGAQETQYF,TGTGCCAGCATCAGCTGGGGGGCCCAAGAGACCCAGTACTTC
-,TRBJ2-7,TRBV7-9,TRBD1,CAMGPGTASYEQYF,TGTGCCATGGGCCCGGGGACAGCGTCCTACGAGCAGTACTTC
-,TRBJ2-1,TRBV6-1,TRBD1,CASSETGTGSYNEQFF,TGTGCCAGCAGTGAAACCGGGACAGGCTCCTACAATGAGCAGTTCTTC
few,TRBJ1-5,TRBV12-3/TRBV12-4,TRBD1,CASTGQGINQPQHF,TGTGCCAGCACGGGACAGGGGATCAATCAGCCCCAGCATTTT
-,TRBJ2-7,TRBV2,-,CAREGTGYEQYF,TGTGCCAGGGAAGGGACTGGCTACGAGCAGTACTTC
many,TRBJ2-7,TRBV28,-,CASSPHYEQYF,TGTGCCAGCAGTCCCCATTACGAGCAGTACTTC
few,TRBJ1-1,TRBV29-1,-,CSAWTVNTEAFF,TGCAGCGCTTGGACAGTTAACACTGAAGCTTTCTTT
many,TRBJ2-7,TRBV7-9,TRBD2,CASSLDIAGITYEQYF,TGTGCCAGCAGCTTGGACATAGCGGGGATTACCTACGAGCAGTACTTC
once,TRBJ2-2,TRBV20-1,TRBD2,CSARDRDYHNTGEPFF,TGCAGTGCTAGAGATCGGGACTACCATAACACCGGGGAGCCGTTTTTT
-,TRBJ1-3,TRBV21-1,-,CASSKPLYSGNTIYF,TGTGCCAGCAGCAAACCGTTGTACTCTGGAAACACCATATATTTT
few,TRBJ2-5,TRBV7-9,TRBD1,CASSVQTGGQETQYF,TGTGCCAGCAGCGTTCAGACAGGGGGACAAGAGACCCAGTACTTC
few,TRBJ2-7,TRBV7-2,-,CASSFGHGSYEQYF,TGTGCCAGCAGCTTTGGACACGGAAGCTACGAGCAGTACTTC
many,TRBJ2-1,TRBV12-3/TRBV12-4,-,CASKLGGYDEQFF,TGTGCCAGCAAACTTGGGGGGTACGATGAGCAGTTCTTC